This T cell receptor (beta chain) was retrieved from a study of PD-1 blockade in classical Hodgkin lymphoma. Findings and caveats of the study: Patients who initiated nivolumab within 1 year of ASCT were excluded.

Sequencing used immunoSEQ multiplex PCR; TCRdb keeps in-frame clones, though not all of them. The sample shows 29,000 or so clones, roughly 80% of them seen only once. This CDR3 spans 15 amino acids. With 5 bases removed from V and 2 bases from J, the gap between germline ends came to 15 bases. Germline CDR1 MNHEY, CDR2 SVGAGI. Noted time point: cycle 4 day 1 (C4D1), after about 6 weeks of nivolumab. Relapse was seen in all patients after autologous stem cell transplantation, and brentuximab vedotin exposure was variable. Isolation of CD4+ T cells from thawed PBMCs was performed by magnetic negative selection. Best outcomes ranged across complete response, partial response and progressive disease. Comment on this clone: Its antigen is unknown.

J is TRBJ1-1 and V is TRBV6-5; D is perhaps TRBD1 (5 bases). The origin of this receptor is a human donor with classical Hodgkin lymphoma. Sample: CD4+ T cells from blood, taken before the fourth cycle of nivolumab. The chain's CDR3 is CASSPGAGPNTEAFF. The CDR3 region has the DNA TGTGCCAGCAGTCCCGGGGCAGGTCCTAACACTGAAGCTTTCTTT.